This is a list of T cell receptor beta chains from one sample in a study of metastatic and nonmetastatic thyroid tumors. TCRdb re-processed the PCR reads through MiXCR. The profile shows tens of thousands of clones, approximately 15% of them singletons. What was sequenced was blood. The receptors were gathered from a female donor with papillary thyroid cancer or a benign thyroid nodule (not recorded which). Some clones in this sample may be carry-over from other donors' samples. Both conserved end residues are part of each CDR3. A D gene is named only where the DNA matches it firmly. Rows give clone size only sometimes, using once, few, many, or a class for an expanded clone.

D gene	V gene	J gene	clone size	CDR3 DNA	CDR3 protein
NA	TRBV28	TRBJ2-5	many	TGTGCCAGCAGTTACCCTCAAGAGACCCAGTACTTC	CASSYPQETQYF
NA	TRBV9	TRBJ2-5	many	TGTGCCAGCAGCGTAGAAGCAGGGCCCTCGGAGACCCAGTACTTC	CASSVEAGPSETQYF
TRBD2	TRBV6-4	TRBJ2-1	many	TGTGCCAGCAGTGATCGCCCCCCCCTAGCGGGCAATGAGCAGTTCTTC	CASSDRPPLAGNEQFF
NA	TRBV4-1	TRBJ2-7	NA	TGCGCCAGCAGCCAGTTATATGGGACTTTCTCCGAGCAGTACTTC	CASSQLYGTFSEQYF
TRBD1	TRBV28	TRBJ1-2	many	TGTGCCAGCAGTCCGGACAGGGGGCCATCTAACTATGGCTACACCTTC	CASSPDRGPSNYGYTF
TRBD2	TRBV7-2	TRBJ2-1	many	TGTGCCAGCAGCTTTGCTAGCGGTAACAATGAGCAGTTCTTC	CASSFASGNNEQFF
TRBD1	TRBV2	TRBJ1-3	many	TGTGCCAGCAGTGAGCTGACAGGGGGCTCTGGAAACACCATATATTTT	CASSELTGGSGNTIYF
TRBD2	TRBV7-2	TRBJ2-4	NA	TGTGCCAGCAGCCACTCCGCCGGCGGGGCGGGGGAGAACCAGTACTTC	CASSHSAGGAGENQYF
NA	TRBV5-5	TRBJ1-1	NA	TGTGCCAGCAGCCTAACCGACGGGAACACTGAAGCTTTCTTT	CASSLTDGNTEAFF
TRBD1	TRBV27	TRBJ1-3	many	TGTGCCAGCAGTTTGGCAGGGGGCCGAAACACCATATATTTT	CASSLAGGRNTIYF
TRBD1	TRBV30	TRBJ1-2	many	TGTGCCTGGAGTGGATTTGGGACAGGGGAGAGCGGCTACACCTTC	CAWSGFGTGESGYTF
NA	TRBV28	TRBJ2-7	many	TGTGCCAGCAGTTTAAGGTCATTTCCCTACGAGCAGTACTTC	CASSLRSFPYEQYF
NA	TRBV5-1	TRBJ2-7	many	TGCGCCAGCAGCTTGGCTCTGGGGCCGATGGGCGAGCAGTACTTC	CASSLALGPMGEQYF
NA	TRBV19	TRBJ2-2	many	TGTGCCAGTAGTATAGATCTTTACAGGAGTTACACCGGGGAGCTGTTTTTT	CASSIDLYRSYTGELFF
NA	TRBV6-1	TRBJ2-1	NA	TGTGCCAGCTTGGCTAGCGTGAGGTTCTACAATGAGCAGTTCTTC	CASLASVRFYNEQFF
TRBD1	TRBV11-2	TRBJ2-5	many	TGTGCCAGCAGCACAGGGGGGCAGGGTTCTCTGGAGACCCAGTACTTC	CASSTGGQGSLETQYF
TRBD2	TRBV5-1	TRBJ2-2	many	TGCGCCAGCAGCCCGGGAATAGCGGGATCTACCGGGGAGCTGTTTTTT	CASSPGIAGSTGELFF
NA	TRBV13	TRBJ2-3	NA	TGTGCCAGCAGCTCAGGCCTGGGCACAGATACGCAGTATTTT	CASSSGLGTDTQYF
NA	TRBV20-1	TRBJ1-1	many	TGCAGTGCTAGAGCGGGACACCAGAACACTGAAGCTTTCTTT	CSARAGHQNTEAFF
TRBD1	TRBV4-1	TRBJ1-5	NA	TGCGCCAGCAGCCAGGGGGGACAGGTTTCAAGTCAGCCCCAGCACTTT	CASSQGGQVSSQPQHF
NA	TRBV7-3	TRBJ2-1	many	TGTGCCAGCAGCTTAACGCTAGCTTCGGCCTACAATGAGCAGTTCTTC	CASSLTLASAYNEQFF
NA	TRBV19	TRBJ2-2	many	TGTGCCAGTACCCAAGGACAGCGTAGCACCGGGGAGCTGTTTTTT	CASTQGQRSTGELFF
NA	TRBV28	TRBJ2-1	many	TGTGCCAGCAGTTTGGAGCTTCAGAATGAGCAGTTCTTC	CASSLELQNEQFF
TRBD1	TRBV20-1	TRBJ1-1	NA	TGCAGTGCTTATATCGGACAGGCCTTGAACACTGAAGCTTTCTTT	CSAYIGQALNTEAFF
NA	TRBV7-2	TRBJ2-1	many	TGTGCCAGCAGCACCTACTTCGGGACTCGAGACAACTACAATGAGCAGTTCTTC	CASSTYFGTRDNYNEQFF
NA	TRBV19	TRBJ1-1	many	TGTGCCAGTAGTGTCAGAGAGGGGATCAGCACTGAAGCTTTCTTT	CASSVREGISTEAFF
TRBD2	TRBV13	TRBJ2-3	many	TGTGCCAGCAGTCCAGTACTAGCGGGAGAGAGGACAGATACGCAGTATTTT	CASSPVLAGERTDTQYF
NA	TRBV27	TRBJ2-3	many	TGTGCCAGCAGTTTGTGGCCTAGCACAGATACGCAGTATTTT	CASSLWPSTDTQYF
NA	TRBV6-1	TRBJ2-1	few	TGTGCCAGCAGCTCCCATCGGGATGTCAGGGATGAGCAGTTCTTC	CASSSHRDVRDEQFF
TRBD1	TRBV9	TRBJ2-1	many	TGTGCCAGCAGCGCCCGGGACAGCATCTACAATGAGCAGTTCTTC	CASSARDSIYNEQFF
TRBD2	TRBV6-1	TRBJ2-3	few	TGTGCCAATACCTTAGCGGGAGGGATCACAGATACGCAGTATTTT	CANTLAGGITDTQYF
TRBD2	TRBV19	TRBJ2-1	few	TGCGCCAGCACCCTTGGGTCTAGCGGGAATGGTGAGCAGTTCTTC	CASTLGSSGNGEQFF
TRBD2	TRBV7-6	TRBJ2-1	NA	TGTGCCAGCAGCGCAGAGCGACAAGCGGGAGGAGGAGAGCAGTTCTTC	CASSAERQAGGGEQFF
NA	TRBV7-8	TRBJ1-1	many	TGTGCCAGCAGCTTTGACCTGGCGGGGACTGAAGCATTCTTT	CASSFDLAGTEAFF
NA	TRBV10-3	TRBJ1-2	few	TGTGCCATCAGTGGGCAGTACAAGGCGTGGGGCTACACCTTC	CAISGQYKAWGYTF
NA	TRBV3-1	TRBJ1-2	many	TGTGCCAGCAGCATACGGGTTAGGGATGGCTACACCTTC	CASSIRVRDGYTF
TRBD2	TRBV3-1	TRBJ2-1	many	TGTGCCAGCAGCCTGGGACTAGCGGGAAACAATGAGCAGTTCTTC	CASSLGLAGNNEQFF
TRBD2	TRBV7-9	TRBJ2-2	many	TGTGCCAGCAGCCCCGGACTAGCGGGAGTGGCCGGGGAGCTGTTTTTT	CASSPGLAGVAGELFF
NA	TRBV7-9	TRBJ2-7	few	TGTGCCAGCAGCTTAACCCACGAGCAGTACTTC	CASSLTHEQYF
TRBD2	TRBV5-1	TRBJ2-3	many	TGCGCCAGCAGCTTGGGGCTAGCGGCAATCACAGATACGCAGTATTTT	CASSLGLAAITDTQYF
TRBD1	TRBV7-2	TRBJ2-7	many	TGTGCCAGCAGCGCCCCCGGGACAGGGTTTCTCCTACGCCCATACGAGCAGTACTTC	CASSAPGTGFLLRPYEQYF
NA	TRBV29-1	TRBJ2-1	many	TGCAGCGTTGAAGGTCGTAGGGAAGGGCCGCCGAGCTCCTACAATGAGCAGTTCTTC	CSVEGRREGPPSSYNEQFF
NA	TRBV29-1	TRBJ2-3	many	TGCAGTATCCAGGGAAAGGGGGCAGATACGCAGTATTTT	CSIQGKGADTQYF
TRBD2	TRBV6-1	TRBJ2-1	NA	TGTGCCAGCAGCAGACTGGGCGGGAGCTGTAATGAGCAGTTCTTC	CASSRLGGSCNEQFF
TRBD2	TRBV6-1	TRBJ2-7	NA	TGTGCCAGCATAGGGACTAGCTTGGACGAGCAGTACTTC	CASIGTSLDEQYF
TRBD1	TRBV27	TRBJ1-2	many	TGTGCCAGCAGTTACCAGGGGGGGGATGGCTACACCTTC	CASSYQGGDGYTF
NA	TRBV7-2	TRBJ1-1	many	TGTGCCAGCAGGCCGGGACACTTATTGAACACTGAAGCTTTCTTT	CASRPGHLLNTEAFF
NA	TRBV5-1	TRBJ1-6	once	TGCGCCAGCAGCTTGGGAGGGGTTGACCGATCACCCCTCCACTTT	CASSLGGVDRSPLHF
NA	TRBV7-9	TRBJ2-1	many	TGTGCCAGCAGCCTCAATATGGATGAGCAGTTCTTC	CASSLNMDEQFF
NA	TRBV28	TRBJ2-1	few	TGTGCCAGCAGTCCATCCGAACATGGACCTGTCCCCTACAATGAGCAGTTCTTC	CASSPSEHGPVPYNEQFF
NA	TRBV10-3	TRBJ1-6	many	TGTGCCATCAAAACAGGGAATTCACCCCTCCACTTT	CAIKTGNSPLHF
NA	TRBV9	TRBJ1-1	many	TGTGCCAGCAGCGCGACAGGGAACACTGAAGCTTTCTTT	CASSATGNTEAFF
NA	TRBV20-1	TRBJ1-1	NA	TGCAGTGCTGTTCAGGGCTCTGAAGCTTTCTTT	CSAVQGSEAFF
TRBD1	TRBV7-9	TRBJ1-4	many	TGTGCCAGCAGCTTGGGACAGGGTAATGAAAAACTGTTTTTT	CASSLGQGNEKLFF
NA	TRBV7-9	TRBJ2-7	many	TGTGCCAGCAGCTTATTCGGACCTCCCTACGAGCAGTACTTC	CASSLFGPPYEQYF
NA	TRBV5-4	TRBJ1-2	many	TGTGCCAGCAGCTTGGAAGGTCAGAAAATCTATGGCTACACCTTC	CASSLEGQKIYGYTF
NA	TRBV18	TRBJ2-3	many	TGTGCCAGCTCACCAAGGCCCGGGGCTGGGTCCACAGATACGCAGTATTTT	CASSPRPGAGSTDTQYF
NA	TRBV29-1	TRBJ1-1	many	TGCAGCGTTTTCGGACAGAAAGCTTTCTTT	CSVFGQKAFF
NA	TRBV7-8	TRBJ1-1	many	TGTGCCAGCAGCTTAGGGGGGGAGGGTACTGAAGCTTTCTTT	CASSLGGEGTEAFF
NA	TRBV5-8	TRBJ2-7	many	TGTGCCAGCAGCTCCTCCTCAGGGAGCGAGCAGTACTTC	CASSSSSGSEQYF